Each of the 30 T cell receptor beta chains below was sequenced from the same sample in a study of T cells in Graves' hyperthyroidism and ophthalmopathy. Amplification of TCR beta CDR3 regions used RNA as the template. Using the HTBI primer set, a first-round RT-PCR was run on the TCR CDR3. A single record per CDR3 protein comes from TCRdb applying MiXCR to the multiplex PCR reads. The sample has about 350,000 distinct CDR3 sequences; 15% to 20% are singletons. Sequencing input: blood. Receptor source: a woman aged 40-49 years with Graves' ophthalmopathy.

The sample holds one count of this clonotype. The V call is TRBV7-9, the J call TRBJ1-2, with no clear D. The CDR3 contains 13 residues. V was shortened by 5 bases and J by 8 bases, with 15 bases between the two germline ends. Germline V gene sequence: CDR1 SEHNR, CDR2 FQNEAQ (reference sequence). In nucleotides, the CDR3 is TGTGCCAGCAGCCCGTGGTCGGGAGGGGGCTACACCTTC. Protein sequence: CASSPWSGGGYTF.

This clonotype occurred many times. CDR3 sequence reads: CASSLKPRERGGEGQYF. The CDR3 DNA is TGTGCCAGCAGCTTAAAACCACGGGAGAGAGGGGGGGAGGGCCAGTACTTC. This chain connects TRBV7-2 to TRBJ2-5; tentatively, D is TRBD2 (7 bases). The V end was cut by 2 bases, the J end by 10 bases, with 26 bases between. Germline assignment: CDR1 SGHTA and CDR2 FQGNSA. The CDR3 runs to 17 residues.

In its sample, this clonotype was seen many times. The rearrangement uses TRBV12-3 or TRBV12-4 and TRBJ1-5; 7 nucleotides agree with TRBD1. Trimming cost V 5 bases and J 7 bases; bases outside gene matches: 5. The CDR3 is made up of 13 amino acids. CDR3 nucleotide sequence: TGTGCCAGCAGTCCCTCAGGGGGGCAGCCCCAGCATTTT. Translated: CASSPSGGQPQHF.

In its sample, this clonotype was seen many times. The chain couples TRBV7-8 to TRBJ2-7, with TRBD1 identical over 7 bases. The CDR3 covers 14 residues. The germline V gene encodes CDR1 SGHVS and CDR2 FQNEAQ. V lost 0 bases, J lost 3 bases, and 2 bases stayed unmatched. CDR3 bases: TGTGCCAGCAGCTTAGCGGACAGGATCTACGAGCAGTACTTC. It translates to CASSLADRIYEQYF.

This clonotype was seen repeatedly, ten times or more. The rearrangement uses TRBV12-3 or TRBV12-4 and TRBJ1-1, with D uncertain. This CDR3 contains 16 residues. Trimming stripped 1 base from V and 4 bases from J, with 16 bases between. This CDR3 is CASSLGLLGQFTEAFF. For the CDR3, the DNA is TGTGCCAGCAGTTTAGGCCTTCTTGGGCAGTTCACTGAAGCTTTCTTT.

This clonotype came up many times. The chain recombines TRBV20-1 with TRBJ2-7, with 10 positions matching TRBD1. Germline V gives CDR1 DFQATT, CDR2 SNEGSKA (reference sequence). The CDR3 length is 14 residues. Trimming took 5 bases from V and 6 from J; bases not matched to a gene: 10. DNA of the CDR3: TGCAGTGCTCTACCGGGACAGGGGCGGCCCGAGCAGTACTTC. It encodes CSALPGQGRPEQYF.

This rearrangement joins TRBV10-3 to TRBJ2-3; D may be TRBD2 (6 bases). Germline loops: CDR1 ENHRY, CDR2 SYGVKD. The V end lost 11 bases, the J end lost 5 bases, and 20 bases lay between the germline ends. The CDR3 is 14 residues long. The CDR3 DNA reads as TGTGCCGCCCGCGGGACGGGGGATGGAGATACGCAGTATTTT. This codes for CAARGTGDGDTQYF.

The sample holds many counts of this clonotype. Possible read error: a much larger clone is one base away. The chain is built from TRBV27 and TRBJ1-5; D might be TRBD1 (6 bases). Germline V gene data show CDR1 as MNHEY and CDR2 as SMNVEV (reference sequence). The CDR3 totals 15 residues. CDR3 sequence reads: CASSLYTGSNQSQHF. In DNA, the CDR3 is TGTGCCAGCAGTTTATACACAGGGAGTAATCAGTCCCAGCATTTT.

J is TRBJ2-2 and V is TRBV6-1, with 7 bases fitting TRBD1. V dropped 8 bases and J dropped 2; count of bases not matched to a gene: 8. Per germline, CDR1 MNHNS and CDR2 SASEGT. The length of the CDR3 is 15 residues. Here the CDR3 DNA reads TGTGCCAGCGGCTCCGGGACAGCCAACACCGGGGAGCTGTTTTTT. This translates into CASGSGTANTGELFF.

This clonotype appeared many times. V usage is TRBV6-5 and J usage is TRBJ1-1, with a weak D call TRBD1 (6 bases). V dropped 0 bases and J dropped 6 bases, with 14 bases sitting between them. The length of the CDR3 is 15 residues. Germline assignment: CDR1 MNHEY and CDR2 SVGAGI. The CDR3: CASSYSSGGRSEAFF. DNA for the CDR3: TGTGCCAGCAGTTACTCTTCCGGGGGGCGGTCTGAAGCTTTCTTT.

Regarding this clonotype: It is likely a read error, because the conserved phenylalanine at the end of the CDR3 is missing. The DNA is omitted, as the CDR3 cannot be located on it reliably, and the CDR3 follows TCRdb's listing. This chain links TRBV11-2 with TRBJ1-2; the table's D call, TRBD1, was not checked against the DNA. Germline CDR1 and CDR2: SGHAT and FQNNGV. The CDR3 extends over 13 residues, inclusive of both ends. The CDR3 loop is CASRKPGQGQSSS.

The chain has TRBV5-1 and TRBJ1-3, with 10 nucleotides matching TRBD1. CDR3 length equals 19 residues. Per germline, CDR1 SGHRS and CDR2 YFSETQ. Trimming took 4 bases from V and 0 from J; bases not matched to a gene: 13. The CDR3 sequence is CASSPRLLTGGPSGNTIYF. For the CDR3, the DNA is TGCGCCAGCAGCCCCAGACTACTGACAGGGGGCCCCTCTGGAAACACCATATATTTT.

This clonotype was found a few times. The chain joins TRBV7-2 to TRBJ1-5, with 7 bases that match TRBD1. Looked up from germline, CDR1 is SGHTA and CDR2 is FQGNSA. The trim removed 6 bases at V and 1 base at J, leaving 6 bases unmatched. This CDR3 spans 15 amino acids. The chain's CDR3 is CASSAQGLSNQPQHF. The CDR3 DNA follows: TGTGCCAGCAGTGCACAGGGGTTGAGCAATCAGCCCCAGCATTTT.

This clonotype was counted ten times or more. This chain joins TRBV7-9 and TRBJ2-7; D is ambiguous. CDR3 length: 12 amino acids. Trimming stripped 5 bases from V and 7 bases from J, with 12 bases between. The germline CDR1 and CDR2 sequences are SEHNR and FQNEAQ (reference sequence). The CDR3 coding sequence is TGTGCCAGCAGCCCATCCGGCAGGGAGCAGTACTTC. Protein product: CASSPSGREQYF.

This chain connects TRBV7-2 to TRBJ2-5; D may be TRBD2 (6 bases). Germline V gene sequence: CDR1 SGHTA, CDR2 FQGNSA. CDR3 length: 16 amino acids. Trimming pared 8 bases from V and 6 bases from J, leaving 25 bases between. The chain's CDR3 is CASGLGWDWTRKTQYF. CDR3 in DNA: TGTGCCAGCGGGTTAGGGTGGGACTGGACTCGGAAGACCCAGTACTTC.

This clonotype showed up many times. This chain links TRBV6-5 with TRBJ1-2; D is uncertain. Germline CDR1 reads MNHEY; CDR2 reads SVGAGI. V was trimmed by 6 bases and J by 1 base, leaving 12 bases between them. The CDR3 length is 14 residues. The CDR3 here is CASRRTYSNYGYTF. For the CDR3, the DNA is TGTGCCAGCAGACGGACCTACAGTAACTATGGCTACACCTTC.

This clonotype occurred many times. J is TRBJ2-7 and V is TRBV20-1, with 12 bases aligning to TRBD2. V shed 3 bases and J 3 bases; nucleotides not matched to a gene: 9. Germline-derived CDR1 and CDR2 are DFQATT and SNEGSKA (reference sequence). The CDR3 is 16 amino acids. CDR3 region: CSARPGTSGLYYEQYF. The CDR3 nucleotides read TGCAGTGCTAGGCCCGGGACTAGCGGGCTATACTACGAGCAGTACTTC.

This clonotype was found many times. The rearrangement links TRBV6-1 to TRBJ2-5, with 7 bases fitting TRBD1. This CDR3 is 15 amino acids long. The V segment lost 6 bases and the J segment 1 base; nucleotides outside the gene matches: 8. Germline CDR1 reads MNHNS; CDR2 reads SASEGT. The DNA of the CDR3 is TGTGCCAGCAGACAAAACAGGGGTTCCCAAGAGACCCAGTACTTC. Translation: CASRQNRGSQETQYF.

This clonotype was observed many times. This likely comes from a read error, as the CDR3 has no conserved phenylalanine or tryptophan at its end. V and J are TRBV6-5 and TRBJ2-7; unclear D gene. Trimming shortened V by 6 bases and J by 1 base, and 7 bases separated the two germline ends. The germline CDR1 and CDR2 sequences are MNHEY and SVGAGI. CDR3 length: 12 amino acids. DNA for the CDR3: TGTGCCAGCAGCGGGTCATCCTACGAGCAGTACCTC. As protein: CASSGSSYEQYL.

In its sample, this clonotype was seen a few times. The CDR3 DNA follows: TGTGCCAGCAGCTTAGGGTACAGGGTCAAGCAGTACTTC. Its protein is CASSLGYRVKQYF. The chain combines TRBV7-2 with TRBJ2-7; tentatively, D is TRBD1 (6 bases). Germline V CDR1 and CDR2: SGHTA, FQGNSA. The CDR3 spans 13 residues. Deletions cut 1 base from V and 8 bases from J, with 12 bases between.

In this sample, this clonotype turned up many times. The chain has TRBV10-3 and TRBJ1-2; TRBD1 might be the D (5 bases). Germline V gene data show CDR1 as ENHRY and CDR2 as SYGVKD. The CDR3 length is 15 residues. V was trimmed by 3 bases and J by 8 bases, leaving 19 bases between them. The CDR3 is CAISDRRGRVRGYTF. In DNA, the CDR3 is TGTGCCATCAGTGATCGAAGGGGCCGTGTGCGGGGCTACACCTTC.

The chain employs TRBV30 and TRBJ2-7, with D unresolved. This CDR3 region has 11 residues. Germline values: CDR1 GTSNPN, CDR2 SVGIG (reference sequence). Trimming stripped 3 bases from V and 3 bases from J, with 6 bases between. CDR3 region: CAWRGRYEQYF. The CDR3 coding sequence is TGTGCCTGGAGAGGTCGCTACGAGCAGTACTTC.

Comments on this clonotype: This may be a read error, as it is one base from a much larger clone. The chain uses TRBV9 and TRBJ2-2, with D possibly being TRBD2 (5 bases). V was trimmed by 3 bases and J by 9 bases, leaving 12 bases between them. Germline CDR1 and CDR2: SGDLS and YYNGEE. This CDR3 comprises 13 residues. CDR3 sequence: CASSGTGTRELFF. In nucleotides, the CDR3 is TGTGCCAGCAGCGGCACGGGAACCAGGGAGCTGTTTTTT.

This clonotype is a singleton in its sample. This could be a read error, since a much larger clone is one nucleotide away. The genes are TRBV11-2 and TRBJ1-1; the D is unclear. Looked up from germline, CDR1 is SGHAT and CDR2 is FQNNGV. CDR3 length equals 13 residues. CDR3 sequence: CVSSLERVTEAFF. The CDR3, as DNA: TGTGTCAGCAGCTTAGAACGGGTCACTGAAGCTTTCTTT.

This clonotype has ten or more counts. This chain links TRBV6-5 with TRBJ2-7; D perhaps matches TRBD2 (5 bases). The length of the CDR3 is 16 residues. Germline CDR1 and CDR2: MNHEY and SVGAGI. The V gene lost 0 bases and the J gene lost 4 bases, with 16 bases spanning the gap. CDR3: CASSYSLAGEGYEQYF. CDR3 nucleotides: TGTGCCAGCAGTTACTCGCTGGCCGGGGAAGGTTACGAGCAGTACTTC.

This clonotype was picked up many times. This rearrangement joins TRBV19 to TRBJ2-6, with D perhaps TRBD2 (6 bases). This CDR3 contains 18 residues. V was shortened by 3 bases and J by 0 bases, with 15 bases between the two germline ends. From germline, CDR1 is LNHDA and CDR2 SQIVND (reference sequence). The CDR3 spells CASSMLGGRSSGANVLTF. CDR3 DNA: TGTGCCAGTAGTATGCTGGGAGGCCGGAGCTCTGGGGCCAACGTCCTGACTTTC.

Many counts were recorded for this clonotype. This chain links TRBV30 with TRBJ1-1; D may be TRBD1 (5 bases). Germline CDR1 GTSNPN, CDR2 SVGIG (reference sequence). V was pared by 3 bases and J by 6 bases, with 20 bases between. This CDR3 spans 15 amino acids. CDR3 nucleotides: TGTGCCTGGAGGGCAAGGTCCGTGGGACCGGCTGAAGCTTTCTTT. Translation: CAWRARSVGPAEAFF.

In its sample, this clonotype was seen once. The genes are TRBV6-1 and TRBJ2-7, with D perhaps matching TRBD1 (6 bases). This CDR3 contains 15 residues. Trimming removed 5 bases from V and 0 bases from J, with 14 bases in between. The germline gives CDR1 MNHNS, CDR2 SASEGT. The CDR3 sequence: CASSRSRDTSYEQYF. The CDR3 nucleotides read TGTGCCAGCAGTCGAAGCCGGGACACCTCCTACGAGCAGTACTTC.

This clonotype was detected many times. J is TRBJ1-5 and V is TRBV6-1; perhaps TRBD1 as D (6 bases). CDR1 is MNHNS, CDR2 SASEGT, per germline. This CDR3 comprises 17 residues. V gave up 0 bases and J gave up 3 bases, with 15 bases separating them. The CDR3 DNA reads TGTGCCAGCAGTGAAGCGATGAGAGGGGGGAACAATCAGCCCCAGCATTTT. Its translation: CASSEAMRGGNNQPQHF.

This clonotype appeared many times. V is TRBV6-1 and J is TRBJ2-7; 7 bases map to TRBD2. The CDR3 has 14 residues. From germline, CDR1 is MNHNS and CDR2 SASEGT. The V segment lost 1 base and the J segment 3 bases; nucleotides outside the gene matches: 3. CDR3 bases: TGTGCCAGCAGTGAAGGCGGGAGCAACTACGAGCAGTACTTC. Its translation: CASSEGGSNYEQYF.